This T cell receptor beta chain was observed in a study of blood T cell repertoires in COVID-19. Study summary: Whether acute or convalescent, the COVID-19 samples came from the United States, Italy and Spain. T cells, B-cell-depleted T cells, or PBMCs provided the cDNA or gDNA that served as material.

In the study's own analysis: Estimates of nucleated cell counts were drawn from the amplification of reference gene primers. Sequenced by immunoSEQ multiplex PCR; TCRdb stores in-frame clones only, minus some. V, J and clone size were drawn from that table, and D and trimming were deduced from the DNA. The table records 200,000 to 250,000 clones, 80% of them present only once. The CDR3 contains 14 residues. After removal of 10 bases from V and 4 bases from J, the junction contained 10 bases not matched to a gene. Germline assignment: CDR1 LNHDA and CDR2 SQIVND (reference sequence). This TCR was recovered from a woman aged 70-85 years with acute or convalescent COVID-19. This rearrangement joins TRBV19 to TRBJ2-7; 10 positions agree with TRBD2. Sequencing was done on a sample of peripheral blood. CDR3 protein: CATSRTSGNYEQYF. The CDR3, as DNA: TGTGCCACCAGTAGGACTAGCGGCAATTACGAGCAGTACTTC.